A selection of T cell receptor beta chains follows, all from one sample in a study of CD8 T cells in Susac syndrome. MiXCR, applied by TCRdb to the immunoSEQ multiplex PCR reads, yields one record per CDR3 protein. The sample lists under 150,000 distinct CDR3 sequences; around 75% were seen once. Sequenced input: CD8+ T cells from PBMCs. Every receptor here comes from a human donor with multiple sclerosis. The CDR3 runs from the conserved cysteine through the conserved F or W. The order of the fields is clone size, V gene, J gene, D gene, CDR3 length, CDR3 DNA, CDR3 protein. A D gene is named only where the DNA matches it firmly. The size of a clone is reported for some rows only, either as once, few or many, or as a class for expanded clones.

-	TRBV27	TRBJ2-3	-	13	TGTGCCAGCAGTTTACCCCCTTCAGATACGCAGTATTTT	CASSLPPSDTQYF
once	TRBV29-1	TRBJ2-1	-	12	TGCAGCGTTGGGGGACGCCACAATGAGCAGTTCTTC	CSVGGRHNEQFF
-	TRBV7-9	TRBJ2-3	-	12	TGTGCCAGCCGAGACAGTTTAGATACGCAGTATTTT	CASRDSLDTQYF
-	TRBV27	TRBJ2-3	-	13	TGTGCCAGCAGTTTATACGGGAAAGATACGCAGTATTTT	CASSLYGKDTQYF
-	TRBV7-2	TRBJ2-2	TRBD1	17	TGTGCCAGCAGCCCCCGGGACAGCCGATCCGGAACCGGGGAGCTGTTTTTT	CASSPRDSRSGTGELFF
-	TRBV19	TRBJ2-3	-	15	TGTGCCAGTAGAGAACGGGGGCCGAGCACAGATACGCAGTATTTT	CASRERGPSTDTQYF
-	TRBV30	TRBJ2-7	-	15	TGTGCCTGGCGTTTTACAGGGCTCCCTGAAGACGAGCAGTACTTC	CAWRFTGLPEDEQYF
-	TRBV7-9	TRBJ1-1	-	12	TGTGCCAGCAGCTTCCGACGGGATGAAGCTTTCTTT	CASSFRRDEAFF
-	TRBV28	TRBJ2-7	-	13	TGTGCCAGCAGTCTGACGAGTCGAGGCGAGCAGTACTTC	CASSLTSRGEQYF
-	TRBV6-5	TRBJ1-3	-	13	TGTGCCAGCACGAGGCAAGCTGGAAACACCATATATTTT	CASTRQAGNTIYF
-	TRBV11-2	TRBJ2-1	-	15	TGTGCCAGCAGAAAGTATTCGGAACGCTACAATGAGCAGTTCTTC	CASRKYSERYNEQFF
few	TRBV19	TRBJ1-5	-	15	TGTGCCAGTAGTATTGGAAGCAGGGGCAATCAGCCCCAGCATTTT	CASSIGSRGNQPQHF
-	TRBV19	TRBJ2-1	-	11	TGTGCCAGTAGTGTATCCAATGAGCAGCTCTTC	CASSVSNEQLF
-	TRBV12-3/TRBV12-4	TRBJ1-5	-	16	TGTGCCAGCAGTTTCAGTGCTCACCACAGCAATCAGCCCCAGCATTTT	CASSFSAHHSNQPQHF
-	TRBV6-1	TRBJ1-1	-	11	TGTGCCAGCAGGAACCTAGCGGAAGCTTTCTTT	CASRNLAEAFF
-	TRBV29-1	TRBJ2-3	-	16	TGCAGCGTCGGAAGGTCAGGCCAAGATCCCACAGATACGCAGTATTTT	CSVGRSGQDPTDTQYF
-	TRBV7-9	TRBJ2-5	TRBD1	17	TGTGCCAGCAGCTCAACCGGACAGGGGGCGCTTTTGGAGACCCAGTACTTC	CASSSTGQGALLETQYF
-	TRBV4-1	TRBJ2-1	TRBD2	16	TGCGCCAGCAGCCAAGTACATCGGACTAGCATCCATGAGCAGTTCTTC	CASSQVHRTSIHEQFF
-	TRBV20-1	TRBJ1-5	-	18	TGCAGTGCTAGAGATCGGGGGGCAACGGGTTCGATGGTGTGGCCCCAGCATTTT	CSARDRGATGSMVWPQHF
-	TRBV28	TRBJ2-1	TRBD1	17	TGTGCCAGCAGACACTTCTTCGGCAGGGGGTCCGTAGATGAGCAGTTCTTC	CASRHFFGRGSVDEQFF
-	TRBV6-1	TRBJ2-2	-	14	TGTGCCAGCAGTGTAGGACGGGGGTCGGGGGAGCTGTTTTTT	CASSVGRGSGELFF
-	TRBV28	TRBJ1-1	-	14	TGTGCCAGCAGTTTAGGTGGTGAGGACACTGAAGCTTTCTTT	CASSLGGEDTEAFF
-	TRBV20-1	TRBJ2-4	TRBD1	15	TGCAGTGCTAGGGACAGGTTGAAAACCAAAAACATTCAGTACTTC	CSARDRLKTKNIQYF
-	TRBV27	TRBJ2-3	-	14	TGTGCCAGCAGTTCGAGGGGACGGGGGGATACGCAGTATTTT	CASSSRGRGDTQYF
-	TRBV19	TRBJ1-1	-	14	TGTGCCAGTACCCCAGGGGCGTTGAACACTGAAGCTTTCTTT	CASTPGALNTEAFF
-	TRBV27	TRBJ1-5	-	13	TGTGCCAGCAGTTTCGGACCTCTAGGCGACCAGCATTTT	CASSFGPLGDQHF
-	TRBV13	TRBJ2-3	-	15	TGTGCCAGCAGCCCCGGGGGAGGGGGGACGAATACGCAGTATTTT	CASSPGGGGTNTQYF
-	TRBV5-1	TRBJ1-2	-	13	TGCGCCAGTGGACAGTCTACTAACTATGGCTACACCTTC	CASGQSTNYGYTF
-	TRBV6-5	TRBJ1-2	TRBD1	12	TGTGCCAGCAGGGGGAGACAGGGAATAAACACCTTC	CASRGRQGINTF
few	TRBV6-1	TRBJ2-7	-	12	TGTGCCAGCAGCGACATTGCCTACGAGCAGTACTTC	CASSDIAYEQYF
-	TRBV9	TRBJ1-1	TRBD1	16	TGTGCCAGCAGCGTAATGGGCGAGACAGGGAACTCTGAAGCTTTCTTT	CASSVMGETGNSEAFF
-	TRBV7-9	TRBJ2-5	TRBD2	13	TGTGCCAGCAGCCCTGGGACTAGCAGGACCCAGTACTTC	CASSPGTSRTQYF
few	TRBV5-4	TRBJ2-7	-	13	TGTGCCAGCAGACAGGCCTTGGATTACGAGCAGTACTTC	CASRQALDYEQYF
-	TRBV4-1	TRBJ2-1	-	14	TGCGCCAGCAGCCAAATCGGATCGGGAGATGAGCAGTTCTTC	CASSQIGSGDEQFF
-	TRBV5-1	TRBJ2-1	-	12	TGCGCCAGCAGCTTGGAGGCCGATGAGCAGTTCTTC	CASSLEADEQFF
-	TRBV6-1	TRBJ1-2	-	14	TGTGCCAGCAGTGAACTAACTACCTCCTATGGCTACACCTTC	CASSELTTSYGYTF
-	TRBV7-2	TRBJ2-2	TRBD2	14	TGTGCCAGCGGACTAGCAGCAGCGACCGGGGAGCTGTTTTTT	CASGLAAATGELFF
few	TRBV2	TRBJ2-7	TRBD1	13	TGTGCCAGCAGTCCCGACAGGGGGGCCGAGCAGTACTTC	CASSPDRGAEQYF
-	TRBV29-1	TRBJ2-1	-	15	TGCAGCGTTGCTGGACTATTTGGTTCCTACAATGAGCAGTTCTTC	CSVAGLFGSYNEQFF
-	TRBV11-2	TRBJ1-1	TRBD1	17	TGTGCCAGCAGCAAGAGACAGGGTGAATCGGTGAACACTGAAGCTTTCTTT	CASSKRQGESVNTEAFF
-	TRBV11-3	TRBJ1-6	-	13	TGTGCCAGCAGCTTAGCGGAGCGTTCACCCCTCCACTTT	CASSLAERSPLHF
-	TRBV12-3/TRBV12-4	TRBJ2-7	TRBD1	15	TGTGCCAGCAGCGCTTCGGGACAGGTGCTTCTGGAGCAGTACTTC	CASSASGQVLLEQYF
-	TRBV29-1	TRBJ2-1	-	16	TGCAGCGGACTGGACAGTCTGTTGTTATCCTACAATGAGCAGTTCTTC	CSGLDSLLLSYNEQFF
-	TRBV20-1	TRBJ2-3	-	16	TGCAGTGCTAGAGACGTCACCGGGGAGCGGGTGGGGACGCAGTATTTT	CSARDVTGERVGTQYF
-	TRBV29-1	TRBJ2-6	-	15	TGCAGCGCCGCCGGAGGAGGGGCCGGGGCCAACGTCCTGACTTTC	CSAAGGGAGANVLTF
-	TRBV12-3/TRBV12-4	TRBJ2-1	-	14	TGTGCCAGCAGTTTCGCTTGGGGGGTAGGTGAGCAGTTCTTC	CASSFAWGVGEQFF
once	TRBV6-2/TRBV6-3	TRBJ1-1	-	16	TGTGCCAGCAGTTACGCGTATACCGAGTTGAACACTGAAGCTTTCTTT	CASSYAYTELNTEAFF
-	TRBV29-1	TRBJ2-1	TRBD2	16	TGCAGCGTTGATGGACTAGCGGGAGACTCCTACAATGAGCAGTTCTTC	CSVDGLAGDSYNEQFF
few	TRBV4-3	TRBJ1-4	TRBD1	15	TGCGCCAGCAGCCCCTACAGGGGAGGAGGAGAAAAACTGTTTTTT	CASSPYRGGGEKLFF
-	TRBV12-3/TRBV12-4	TRBJ1-5	TRBD1	14	TGTGCCAGCAGTCGGACAGGGTATAATCAGCCCCAGCATTTT	CASSRTGYNQPQHF
-	TRBV3-1	TRBJ2-5	TRBD2	16	TGTGCCAGCAGCCAAGACCAGGGAGGGGACCAAGAGACCCAGTACTTC	CASSQDQGGDQETQYF
-	TRBV19	TRBJ2-1	-	14	TGTGCCAGTAGCCTAACCAGCTCCTACAATGAGCAGTTCTTC	CASSLTSSYNEQFF
few	TRBV6-5	TRBJ2-3	TRBD2	17	TGTGCCAGCAGTTCAAGCGGGAGCCTTACCTACACAGATACGCAGTATTTT	CASSSSGSLTYTDTQYF
-	TRBV6-1	TRBJ2-3	-	12	TGTGCCAGCTTATCCGACCAGGATACGCAGTATTTT	CASLSDQDTQYF
-	TRBV20-1	TRBJ1-1	-	14	TGCAGTGCTAGAGAGGGGGATGTGAACACTGAAGCTTTCTTT	CSAREGDVNTEAFF
-	TRBV30	TRBJ2-3	TRBD2	15	TGTGCCTGGGGGACTAGCGGAGAAAGCACAGATACGCAGTATTTT	CAWGTSGESTDTQYF
-	TRBV27	TRBJ2-3	TRBD2	15	TGTGCCAGCAGTAATCTAGCGGGAGCAGGAGATACGCAGTATTTT	CASSNLAGAGDTQYF